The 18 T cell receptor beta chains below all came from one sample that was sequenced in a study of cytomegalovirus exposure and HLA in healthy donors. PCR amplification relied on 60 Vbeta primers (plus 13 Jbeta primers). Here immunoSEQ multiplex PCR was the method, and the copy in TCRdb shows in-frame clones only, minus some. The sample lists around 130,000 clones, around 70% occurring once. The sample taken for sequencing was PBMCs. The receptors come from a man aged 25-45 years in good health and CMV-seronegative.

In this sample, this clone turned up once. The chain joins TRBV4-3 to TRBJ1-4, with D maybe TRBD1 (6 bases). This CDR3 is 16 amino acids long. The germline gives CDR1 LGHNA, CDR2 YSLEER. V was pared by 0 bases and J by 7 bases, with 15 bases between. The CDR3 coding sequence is TGCGCCAGCAGCCAAGATGGGGCAGGGGAGAGTGAAAAACTGTTTTTT. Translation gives CASSQDGAGESEKLFF.

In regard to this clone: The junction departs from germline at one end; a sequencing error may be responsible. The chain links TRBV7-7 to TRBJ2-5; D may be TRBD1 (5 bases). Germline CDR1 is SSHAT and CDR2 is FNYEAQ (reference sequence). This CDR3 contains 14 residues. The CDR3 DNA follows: TGTGCTAGCAGCTCAGGGCAGGACCAAGAGACCCAGTACTTC. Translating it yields CASSSGQDQETQYF. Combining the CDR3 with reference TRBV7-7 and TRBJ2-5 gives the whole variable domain GAGVSQSPRYKVTKRGQDVTLRCDPISSHATLYWYQQALGQGPEFLTYFNYEAQPDKSGLPSDRFSAERPEGSISTLTIQRTEQRDSAMYRCASSSGQDQETQYFGPGTRLLVL.

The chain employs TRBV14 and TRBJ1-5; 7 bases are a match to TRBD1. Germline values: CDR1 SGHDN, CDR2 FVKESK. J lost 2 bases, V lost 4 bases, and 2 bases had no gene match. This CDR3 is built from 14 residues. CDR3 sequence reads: CASSRTGGNQPQHF. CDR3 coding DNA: TGTGCCAGCAGCCGTACAGGGGGCAATCAGCCCCAGCATTTT.

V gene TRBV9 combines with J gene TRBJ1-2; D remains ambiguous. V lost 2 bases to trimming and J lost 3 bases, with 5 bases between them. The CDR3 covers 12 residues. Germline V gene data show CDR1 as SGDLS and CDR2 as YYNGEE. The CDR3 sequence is CASSVGDYGYTF. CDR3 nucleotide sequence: TGTGCCAGCAGCGTCGGGGACTATGGCTACACCTTC.

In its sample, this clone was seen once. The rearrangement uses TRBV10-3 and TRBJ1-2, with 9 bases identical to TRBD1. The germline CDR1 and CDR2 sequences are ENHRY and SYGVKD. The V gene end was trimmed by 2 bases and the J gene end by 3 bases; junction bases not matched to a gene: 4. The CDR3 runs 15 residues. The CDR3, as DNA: TGTGCCATCAGTGAGACAGGGGGCTTGGACTATGGCTACACCTTC. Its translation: CAISETGGLDYGYTF.

CDR3 DNA sequence: TGTGCCAGCTCACCTGGGAGGGGATCTAATGAAAAACTGTTTTTT. It codes for CASSPGRGSNEKLFF. The chain employs TRBV18 and TRBJ1-4, with TRBD1 as a possible D gene (5 bases). This CDR3 contains 15 residues. V shed 3 bases and J shed 3 bases, with 11 bases lying between them. From germline, CDR1 is KGHSH and CDR2 LQKENI. The variable domain in full, with the rest retrieved from reference TRBV18 and TRBJ1-4, is NAGVMQNPRHLVRRRGQEARLRCSPMKGHSHVYWYRQLPEEGLKFMVYLQKENIIDESGMPKERFSAEFPKEGPSILRIQQVVRGDSAAYFCASSPGRGSNEKLFFGSGTQLSVL.

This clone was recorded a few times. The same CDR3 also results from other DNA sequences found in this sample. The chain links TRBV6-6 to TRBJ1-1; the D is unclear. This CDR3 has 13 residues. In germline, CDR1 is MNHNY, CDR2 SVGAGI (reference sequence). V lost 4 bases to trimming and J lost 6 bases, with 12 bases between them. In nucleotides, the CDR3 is TGTGCCAGCAGTTTCGGGGTTGTGTCTGAAGCTTTCTTT. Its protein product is CASSFGVVSEAFF.

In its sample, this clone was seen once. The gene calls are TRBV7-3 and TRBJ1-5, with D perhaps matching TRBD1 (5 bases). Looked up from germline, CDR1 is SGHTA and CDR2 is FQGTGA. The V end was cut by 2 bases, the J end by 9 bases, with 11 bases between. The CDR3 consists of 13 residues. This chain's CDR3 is CASSLQGSGPQHF. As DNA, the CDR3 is TGTGCCAGCAGCTTACAGGGTAGCGGGCCCCAGCATTTT.

As DNA, the CDR3 is TGCGCCAGCAGCTTGGTGGAACAGGGTAACTATGGCTACACCTTC. Its protein product is CASSLVEQGNYGYTF. The V gene is TRBV5-1, the J gene TRBJ1-2; tentatively, D is TRBD1 (6 bases). In germline, CDR1 is SGHRS, CDR2 YFSETQ. This CDR3 has 15 residues. The V end lost 0 bases, the J end lost 1 base, and 10 bases lay between the germline ends.

The CDR3 loop reads CASSYSLLGAVTQYF. CDR3 coding DNA: TGTGCCAGCAGTTACTCGCTTTTGGGGGCAGTGACCCAGTACTTC. The V call is TRBV6-6, the J call TRBJ2-5; a weak D match, TRBD1 (6 bases). V was pared by 0 bases and J by 7 bases, with 15 bases between. There are 15 residues in the CDR3. Germline V gene lookup returns CDR1 MNHNY and CDR2 SVGAGI (reference sequence).

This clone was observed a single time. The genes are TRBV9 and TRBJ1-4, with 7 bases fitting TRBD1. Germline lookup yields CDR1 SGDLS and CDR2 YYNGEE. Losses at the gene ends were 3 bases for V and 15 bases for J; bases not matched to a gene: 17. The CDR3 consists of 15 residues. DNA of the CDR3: TGTGCCAGCAGCGACCGGGACAGTTCTTTAAGGGGATTGTTTTTT. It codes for CASSDRDSSLRGLFF.

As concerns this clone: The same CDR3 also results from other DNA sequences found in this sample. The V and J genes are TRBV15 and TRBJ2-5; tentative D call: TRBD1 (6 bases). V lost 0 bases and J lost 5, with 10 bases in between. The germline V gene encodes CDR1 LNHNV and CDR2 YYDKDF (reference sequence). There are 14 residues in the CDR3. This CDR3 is CATSRDRQGETQYF. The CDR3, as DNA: TGTGCCACCAGCAGAGATCGGCAGGGGGAGACCCAGTACTTC.

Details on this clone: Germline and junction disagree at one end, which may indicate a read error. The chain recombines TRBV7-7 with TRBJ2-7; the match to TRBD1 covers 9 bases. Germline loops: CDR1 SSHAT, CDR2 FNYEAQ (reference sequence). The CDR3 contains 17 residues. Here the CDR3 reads CASSLAEGQGSVHEQYF. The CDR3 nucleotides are TGTGCTAGCAGCTTAGCCGAGGGACAGGGAAGCGTCCACGAGCAGTACTTC.

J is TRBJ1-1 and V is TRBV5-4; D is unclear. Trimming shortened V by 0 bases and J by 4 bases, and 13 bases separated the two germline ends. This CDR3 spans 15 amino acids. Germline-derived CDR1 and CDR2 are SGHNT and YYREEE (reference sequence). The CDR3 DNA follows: TGTGCCAGCAGCTTGGATTTGGTTGGGAGCACTGAAGCTTTCTTT. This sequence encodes CASSLDLVGSTEAFF. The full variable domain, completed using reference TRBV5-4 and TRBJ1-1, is ETGVTQSPTHLIKTRGQQVTLRCSSQSGHNTVSWYQQALGQGPQFIFQYYREEENGRGNFPPRFSGLQFPNYSSELNVNALELDDSALYLCASSLDLVGSTEAFFGQGTRLTVV.

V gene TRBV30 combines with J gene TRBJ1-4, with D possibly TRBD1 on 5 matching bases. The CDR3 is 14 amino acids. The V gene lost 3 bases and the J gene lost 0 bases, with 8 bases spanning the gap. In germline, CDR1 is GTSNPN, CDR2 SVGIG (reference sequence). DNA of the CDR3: TGTGCCTGGAGGGGGGGGGCAACTAATGAAAAACTGTTTTTT. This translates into CAWRGGATNEKLFF. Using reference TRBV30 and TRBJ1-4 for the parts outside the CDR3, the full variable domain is SQTIHQWPATLVQPVGSPLSLECTVEGTSNPNLYWYRQAAGRGLQLLFYSVGIGQISSEVPQNLSASRPQDRQFILSSKKLLLSDSGFYLCAWRGGATNEKLFFGSGTQLSVL.

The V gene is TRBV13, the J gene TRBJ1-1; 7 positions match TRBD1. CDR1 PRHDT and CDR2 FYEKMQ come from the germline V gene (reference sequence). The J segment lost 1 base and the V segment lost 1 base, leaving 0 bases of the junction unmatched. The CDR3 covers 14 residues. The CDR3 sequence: CASSLDRGNTEAFF. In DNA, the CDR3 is TGTGCCAGCAGCTTAGACAGGGGGAACACTGAAGCTTTCTTT. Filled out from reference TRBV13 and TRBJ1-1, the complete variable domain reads AAGVIQSPRHLIKEKRETATLKCYPIPRHDTVYWYQQGPGQDPQFLISFYEKMQSDKGSIPDRFSAQQFSDYHSELNMSSLELGDSALYFCASSLDRGNTEAFFGQGTRLTVV.

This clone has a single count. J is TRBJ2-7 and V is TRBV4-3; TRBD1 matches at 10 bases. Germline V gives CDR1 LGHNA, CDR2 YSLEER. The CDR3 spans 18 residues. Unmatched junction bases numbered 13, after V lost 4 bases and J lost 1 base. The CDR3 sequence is CASSPYDDRDRGSYEQYF. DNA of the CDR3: TGCGCCAGCAGCCCCTACGACGACCGGGACAGGGGATCCTACGAGCAGTACTTC.

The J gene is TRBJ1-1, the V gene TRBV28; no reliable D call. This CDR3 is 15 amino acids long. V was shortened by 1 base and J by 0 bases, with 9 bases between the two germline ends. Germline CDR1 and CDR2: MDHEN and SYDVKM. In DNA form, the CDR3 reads TGTGCCAGCAGTTTATCCCTTAGAATGAACACTGAAGCTTTCTTT. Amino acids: CASSLSLRMNTEAFF.